Listed below are T cell receptor beta chains from one sample, sequenced in a study of post-analysis software for immune sequencing data. TCRdb redid the calling of the PCR reads with MiXCR, one entry per CDR3 protein. The repertoire holds 350,000 to 500,000 distinct CDR3 sequences, roughly 40% seen once, with less than 8% in the top ten. Sequencing was done on a sample of blood. Receptors were obtained from a girl aged 2 to 10 with multiple sclerosis. CDR3s include the opening cysteine and the closing phenylalanine or tryptophan. A D gene is named only where the DNA matches it firmly. Not all rows give a size; the values are once, few, many and, for expanded clones, a class.

J | D | size | V | DNA | CDR3
TRBJ2-7 | - | few | TRBV5-1 | TGCGCCAGCAGCTTGAAAGCAAACGAGCAGTACTTC | CASSLKANEQYF
TRBJ2-1 | TRBD1 | - | TRBV20-1 | TGCAGTGCTTTAAAACAGGGGGCCAATGAGCAGTTCTTC | CSALKQGANEQFF
TRBJ1-1 | - | - | TRBV20-1 | TGCAGTGCTAGGGGCGCCACTGAAGCTTTCTTT | CSARGATEAFF
TRBJ1-2 | - | - | TRBV28 | TGTGCCAGCAAGAACAGACCAATCGGTAACCGGTACACCTTC | CASKNRPIGNRYTF
TRBJ2-3 | - | - | TRBV12-3/TRBV12-4 | TGTGCCAGCTGGACCTGGGGGCCAGATACGCAGTATTTT | CASWTWGPDTQYF
TRBJ2-5 | - | few | TRBV11-2 | TGTGCCAGCAGCTTAGCCGACAGTTACCAAGAGACCCAGTACTTC | CASSLADSYQETQYF
TRBJ2-5 | - | - | TRBV9 | TGTGCCAGCAGCGTAGGTTCCGTTTTTCAAGAGACCCAGTACTTC | CASSVGSVFQETQYF
TRBJ2-2 | TRBD2 | - | TRBV6-5 | TGTGCCAGCAGTTCCAACCGGGGGGGAGGATCTATCACCGGGGAGCTGTTTTTT | CASSSNRGGGSITGELFF
TRBJ1-2 | - | - | TRBV7-8 | TGTGCCAGCAGCCTACTACCCAAAACAGGGAACTATGGCTACACCTTC | CASSLLPKTGNYGYTF
TRBJ2-7 | TRBD2 | few | TRBV7-3 | TGTGCCAGCAGCTTAATGGGAGGGACTATGAGCCACGAGCAGTACTTC | CASSLMGGTMSHEQYF
TRBJ2-1 | TRBD2 | - | TRBV20-1 | TGCAGTGCCCCTGCGGGGGGGATCAATGAGCAGTTCTTC | CSAPAGGINEQFF
TRBJ2-5 | - | - | TRBV6-5 | TGTGCCAGCAGTTACCCCGGAGTCCAAGAGACCCAGTACTTC | CASSYPGVQETQYF
TRBJ1-2 | - | few | TRBV9 | TGTGCCAGCAGCGTAACGTTAGAGGGAAGTGGCTACACCTTC | CASSVTLEGSGYTF
TRBJ2-3 | - | few | TRBV5-6 | TGTGCCAGCAGCCCTCAAGGGATAGCGGTCACAGATACGCAGTATTTT | CASSPQGIAVTDTQYF
TRBJ2-7 | TRBD1 | - | TRBV10-2 | TGCGCCAGCAGTGATTCGGACAGGGCCTACGAGCAGTACTTC | CASSDSDRAYEQYF
TRBJ1-2 | TRBD1 | - | TRBV3-1 | TGTGCCAGCAGTCAAGACAGGGTTCGTTATGGCTACACCTTC | CASSQDRVRYGYTF
TRBJ1-5 | - | few | TRBV4-1 | TGCGCCAGCAGCCAAGACGTGGCAGGGCTAGCGGGGCCCCAGCATTTT | CASSQDVAGLAGPQHF
TRBJ2-2 | - | few | TRBV12-3/TRBV12-4 | TGTGCCAGCAGCCAAAACTGGGAATTCGGGGAGCTGTTTTTT | CASSQNWEFGELFF
TRBJ1-1 | - | - | TRBV7-2 | TGTGCCAGCAGCTTAGCTGGCAGACCCTCTGAAGCTTTCTTT | CASSLAGRPSEAFF
TRBJ1-4 | TRBD1 | - | TRBV12-3/TRBV12-4 | TGTGCCAGCAGTGGACGGACAGGCATTAATGAAAAACTGTTTTTT | CASSGRTGINEKLFF
TRBJ1-4 | - | - | TRBV29-1 | TGCAGCGTCCCCCGCAGGGGAAGGATGTTTTTT | CSVPRRGRMFF
TRBJ2-6 | - | - | TRBV5-8 | TGTGCCAGCCACCTCCCAGGGGCCAACGTCCTGACTTTC | CASHLPGANVLTF
TRBJ2-3 | - | - | TRBV6-5 | TGTGCCAGCAGGATATCAGGCAGGACAGATACGCAGTATTTT | CASRISGRTDTQYF
TRBJ2-5 | TRBD2 | - | TRBV9 | TGTGCCAGCAGCGAAGGACTAGCGGACCAAGAGACCCAGTACTTC | CASSEGLADQETQYF
TRBJ2-5 | TRBD2 | few | TRBV4-1 | TGCGCCAGCAGCACCCGACTAGCGGGGGGGCTAGAGACCCAGTACTTC | CASSTRLAGGLETQYF
TRBJ2-7 | TRBD1 | - | TRBV15 | TGTGCCACCAGCAGAGATCTTGTAGGGACAGGGTTAAACTACGAGCAGTACTTC | CATSRDLVGTGLNYEQYF
TRBJ2-5 | - | - | TRBV12-3/TRBV12-4 | TGTGCCAGCAGTTCCTCGGGTAGGGACGGAGGGAGTGGGGAGACCCAGTACTTC | CASSSSGRDGGSGETQYF
TRBJ2-1 | - | - | TRBV7-2 | TGTGCCGGCAGCTTAACGACGGCCTCTCGCAATGAGCAGTTCTTC | CAGSLTTASRNEQFF
TRBJ2-7 | TRBD1 | - | TRBV12-3/TRBV12-4 | TGTGCCAGCAGTTTTCCGGAACAGGGGCCAGCTTCTTACGAGCAGTACTTC | CASSFPEQGPASYEQYF
TRBJ2-3 | - | - | TRBV7-9 | TGTGCCAGCAGCTCAGGATTCACAGATACGCAGTATTTT | CASSSGFTDTQYF
TRBJ1-1 | - | - | TRBV11-2 | TGTGCCAGCAGCTTAGGGGGAGATCGGGGCAGGGCAACTGAAGCTTTCTTT | CASSLGGDRGRATEAFF
TRBJ2-1 | - | few | TRBV6-2/TRBV6-3 | TGTGCCAGCAGTTACTCGAGGGCAGTATCTACCTACAATGAGCAGTTCTTC | CASSYSRAVSTYNEQFF
TRBJ1-2 | TRBD1 | few | TRBV6-5 | TGTGCCAGCAGTTTCACCCGACAGGGGATGGGGTATGGCTACACCTTC | CASSFTRQGMGYGYTF
TRBJ1-2 | - | - | TRBV7-2 | TGTGCCAGCAGCTTGGGAGAGGGACTGCCCTATGGCTACACCTTC | CASSLGEGLPYGYTF
TRBJ1-5 | - | few | TRBV20-1 | TGCAGTGGGAATCAGCCCCAGCATTTT | CSGNQPQHF
TRBJ2-1 | TRBD2 | few | TRBV7-2 | TGTGCCAGCAGCTTAACGCGTGCGGGGACTAGCGGGTGGAATGAGCAGTTCTTC | CASSLTRAGTSGWNEQFF
TRBJ2-5 | TRBD2 | - | TRBV27 | TGTGCCAGCAGTCCTTTAGCGGGGGGGCCGCCAGAGACCCAGTACTTC | CASSPLAGGPPETQYF
TRBJ1-6 | - | few | TRBV5-5 | TGTGCCAGCATCGGACCGGGCGGTAATTCACCCCTCCACTTT | CASIGPGGNSPLHF
TRBJ2-3 | TRBD2 | - | TRBV7-2 | TGTGCCAGCAGCAAGAACCCCACTAGCGGGAGAGGGAGGACAGATACGCAGTATTTT | CASSKNPTSGRGRTDTQYF
TRBJ2-1 | TRBD2 | - | TRBV18 | TGTGCCAGCTCCGGGGGGACCAACTCCTGCAATGAGCAGTTCTTC | CASSGGTNSCNEQFF
TRBJ1-4 | TRBD1 | few | TRBV2 | TGTGCCAGCAGTAAAGGACAGGGGGGTGAAAAACTGTTTTTT | CASSKGQGGEKLFF
TRBJ1-5 | - | few | TRBV20-1 | TGCAGTGCTAGATCCCATAGCAATCAGCCCCAGCATTTT | CSARSHSNQPQHF
TRBJ2-3 | - | - | TRBV7-2 | TGTGCCAGCAGCTTAGACCGTTTTGGCACAGATACGCAGTATTTT | CASSLDRFGTDTQYF
TRBJ2-1 | TRBD2 | many | TRBV5-1 | TGCGCCAGCAGCCCAGCGGGGGGCTACAATGAGCAGTTCTTC | CASSPAGGYNEQFF
TRBJ2-3 | - | - | TRBV10-3 | TGTGCCGTCCTAGATCATAGCACAGATACGCAGTATTTT | CAVLDHSTDTQYF